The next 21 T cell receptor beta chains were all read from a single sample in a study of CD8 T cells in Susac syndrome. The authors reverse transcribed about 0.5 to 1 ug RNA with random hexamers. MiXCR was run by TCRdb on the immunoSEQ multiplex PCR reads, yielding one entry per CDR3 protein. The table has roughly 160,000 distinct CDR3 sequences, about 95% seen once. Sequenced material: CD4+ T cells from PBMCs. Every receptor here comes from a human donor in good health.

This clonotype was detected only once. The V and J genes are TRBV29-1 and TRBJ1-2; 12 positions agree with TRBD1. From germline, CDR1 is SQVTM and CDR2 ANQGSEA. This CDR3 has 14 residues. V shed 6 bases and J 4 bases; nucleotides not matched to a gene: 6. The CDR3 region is CSVTGTGGFYGYTF. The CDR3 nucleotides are TGCAGCGTGACCGGGACAGGGGGCTTCTATGGCTACACCTTC.

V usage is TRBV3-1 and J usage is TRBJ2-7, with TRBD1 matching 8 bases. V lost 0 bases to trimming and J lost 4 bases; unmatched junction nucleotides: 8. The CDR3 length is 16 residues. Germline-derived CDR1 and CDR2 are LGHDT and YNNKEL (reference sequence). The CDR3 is CASSQERGQVGYEQYF. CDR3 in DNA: TGTGCCAGCAGCCAAGAGCGGGGACAGGTGGGATACGAGCAGTACTTC.

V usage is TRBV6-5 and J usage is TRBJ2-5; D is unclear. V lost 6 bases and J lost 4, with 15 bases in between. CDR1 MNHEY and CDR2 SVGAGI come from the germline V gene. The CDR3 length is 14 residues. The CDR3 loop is CASSRVDGGETQYF. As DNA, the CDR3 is TGTGCCAGCAGCCGGGTGGACGGTGGAGAGACCCAGTACTTC.

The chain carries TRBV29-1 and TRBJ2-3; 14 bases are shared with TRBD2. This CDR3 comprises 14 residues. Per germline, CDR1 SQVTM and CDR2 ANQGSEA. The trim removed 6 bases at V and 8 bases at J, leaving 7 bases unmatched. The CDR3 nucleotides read TGCAGCGTAGCGGGACTAGCGGGGGAGCGTACGCAGTATTTT. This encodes CSVAGLAGERTQYF.

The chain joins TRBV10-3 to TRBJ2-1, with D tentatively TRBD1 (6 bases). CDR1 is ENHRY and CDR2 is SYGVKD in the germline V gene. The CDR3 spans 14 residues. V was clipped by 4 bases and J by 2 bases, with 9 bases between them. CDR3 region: CAISAGTPYNEQFF. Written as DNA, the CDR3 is TGTGCCATCAGTGCCGGGACACCCTACAATGAGCAGTTCTTC.

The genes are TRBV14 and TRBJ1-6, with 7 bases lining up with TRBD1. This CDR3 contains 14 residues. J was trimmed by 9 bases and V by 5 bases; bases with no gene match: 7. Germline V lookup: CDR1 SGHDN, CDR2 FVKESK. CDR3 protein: CASSVDRVVSPLHF. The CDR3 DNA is TGTGCCAGCAGCGTCGACAGGGTAGTTTCACCCCTCCACTTT.

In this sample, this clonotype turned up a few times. CDR3 sequence (DNA): TGTGCCAGCAGCCCGGACCTGAACTATGGCTACACCTTC. Translating gives CASSPDLNYGYTF. The chain joins TRBV5-4 to TRBJ1-2; D call uncertain. V lost 4 bases, J lost 2 bases, and 9 bases lay in between. The CDR3 length is 13 residues. Germline assignment: CDR1 SGHNT and CDR2 YYREEE (reference sequence).

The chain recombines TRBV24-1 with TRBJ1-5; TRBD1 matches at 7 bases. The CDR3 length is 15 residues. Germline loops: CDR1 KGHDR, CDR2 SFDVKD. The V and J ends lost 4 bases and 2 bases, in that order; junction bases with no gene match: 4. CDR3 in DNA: TGTGCCACCAGTGACTACGGGACAGGCAATCAGCCCCAGCATTTT. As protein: CATSDYGTGNQPQHF.

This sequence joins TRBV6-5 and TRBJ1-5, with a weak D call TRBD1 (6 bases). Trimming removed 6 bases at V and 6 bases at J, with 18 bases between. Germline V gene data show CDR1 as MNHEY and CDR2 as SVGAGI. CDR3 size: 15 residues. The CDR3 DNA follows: TGTGCCAGCAGCTCCTCGCCGGGGGCCACTCAGCCCCAGCATTTT. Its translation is CASSSSPGATQPQHF.

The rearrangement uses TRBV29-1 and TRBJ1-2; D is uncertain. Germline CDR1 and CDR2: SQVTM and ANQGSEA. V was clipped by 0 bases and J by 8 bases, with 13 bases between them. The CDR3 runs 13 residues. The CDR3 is CSVEEDELGGYTF. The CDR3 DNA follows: TGCAGCGTTGAAGAAGATGAGCTCGGAGGCTACACCTTC.

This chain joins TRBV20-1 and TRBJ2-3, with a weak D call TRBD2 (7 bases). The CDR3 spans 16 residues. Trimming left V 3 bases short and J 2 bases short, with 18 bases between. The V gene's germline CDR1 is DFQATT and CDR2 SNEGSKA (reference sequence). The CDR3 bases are TGCAGTGCTAGCCTACGGGGGGCCGGGGACACAGATACGCAGTATTTT. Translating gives CSASLRGAGDTDTQYF.

CDR3 sequence reads: CATSRKGQGNTGELFF. The CDR3 DNA is TGTGCCACCAGCAGGAAGGGACAGGGGAACACCGGGGAGCTGTTTTTT. The chain is built from TRBV15 and TRBJ2-2; 9 nucleotides line up with TRBD1. Losses at the gene ends were 3 bases for V and 1 base for J; bases not matched to a gene: 3. CDR1 is LNHNV, CDR2 YYDKDF, per germline (reference sequence). The CDR3 spans 16 residues.

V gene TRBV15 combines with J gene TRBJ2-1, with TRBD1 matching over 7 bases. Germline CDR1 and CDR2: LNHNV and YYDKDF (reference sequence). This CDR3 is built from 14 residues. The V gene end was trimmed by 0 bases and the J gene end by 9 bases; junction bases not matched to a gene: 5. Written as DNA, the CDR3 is TGTGCCACCAGCAGAGATCGGGCAGGGGGTGAGCAGTTCTTC. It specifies CATSRDRAGGEQFF.

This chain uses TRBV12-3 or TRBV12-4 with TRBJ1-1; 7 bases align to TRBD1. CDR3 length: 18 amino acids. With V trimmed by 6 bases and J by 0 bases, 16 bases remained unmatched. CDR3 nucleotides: TGTGCCAGCAGCTTATCATACAGGGGAATGATTATGAACACTGAAGCTTTCTTT. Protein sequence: CASSLSYRGMIMNTEAFF.

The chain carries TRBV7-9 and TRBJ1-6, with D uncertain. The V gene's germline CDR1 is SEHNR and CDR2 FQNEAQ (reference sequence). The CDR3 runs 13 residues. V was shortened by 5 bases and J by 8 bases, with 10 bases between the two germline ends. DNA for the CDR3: TGTGCCAGCAGCCCATACTTAGATTCACCCCTCCACTTT. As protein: CASSPYLDSPLHF.

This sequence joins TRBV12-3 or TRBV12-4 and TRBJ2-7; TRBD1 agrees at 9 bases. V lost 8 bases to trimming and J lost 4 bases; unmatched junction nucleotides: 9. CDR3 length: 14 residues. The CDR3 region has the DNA TGTGCCAGCGGACCGGGACAGGGTGTTTACGAGCAGTACTTC. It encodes CASGPGQGVYEQYF.

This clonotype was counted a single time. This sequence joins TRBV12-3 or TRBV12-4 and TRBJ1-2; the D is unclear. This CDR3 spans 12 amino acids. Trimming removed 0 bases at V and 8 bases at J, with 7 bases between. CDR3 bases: TGTGCCAGCAGTTTAGCGGTGGGAGGCTACACCTTC. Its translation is CASSLAVGGYTF.

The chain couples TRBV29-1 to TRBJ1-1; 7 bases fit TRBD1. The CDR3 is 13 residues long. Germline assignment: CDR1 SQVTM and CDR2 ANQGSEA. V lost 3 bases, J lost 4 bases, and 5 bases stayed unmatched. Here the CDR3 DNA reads TGCAGCGTTGATCAGGGGGGGAGCACTGAAGCTTTCTTT. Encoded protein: CSVDQGGSTEAFF.

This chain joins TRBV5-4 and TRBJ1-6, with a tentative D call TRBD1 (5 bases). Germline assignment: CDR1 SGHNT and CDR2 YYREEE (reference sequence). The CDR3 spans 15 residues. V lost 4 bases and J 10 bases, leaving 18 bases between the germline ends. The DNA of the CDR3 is TGTGCCAGCAGCCCCACCGCGGGGGGGGAATCACCCCTCCACTTT. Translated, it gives CASSPTAGGESPLHF. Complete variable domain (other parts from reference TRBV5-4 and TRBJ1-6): ETGVTQSPTHLIKTRGQQVTLRCSSQSGHNTVSWYQQALGQGPQFIFQYYREEENGRGNFPPRFSGLQFPNYSSELNVNALELDDSALYLCASSPTAGGESPLHFGNGTRLTVT.

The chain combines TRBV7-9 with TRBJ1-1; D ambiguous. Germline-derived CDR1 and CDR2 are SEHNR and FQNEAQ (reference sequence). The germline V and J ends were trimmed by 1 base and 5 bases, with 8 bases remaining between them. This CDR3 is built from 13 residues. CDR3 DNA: TGTGCCAGCAGCTTAGAGATGGGGACTGAAGCTTTCTTT. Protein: CASSLEMGTEAFF.

The CDR3 DNA reads as TGCAGCGTCAAAGCACAGAACCAAGAGACCCAGTACTTC. Protein product: CSVKAQNQETQYF. The chain recombines TRBV29-1 with TRBJ2-5; D is unresolved. CDR3 size: 13 residues. The V gene lost 6 bases and the J gene lost 0 bases, with 11 bases spanning the gap. The germline CDR1 and CDR2 sequences are SQVTM and ANQGSEA.